The clone carrying this TCR beta chain has only a few counts. Its matching antigen is unknown. Sequencing used immunoSEQ multiplex PCR; TCRdb keeps in-frame clones, though not all of them. The sample has some 240,000 clones; approximately 65% are singletons. The CDR3 extends over 16 amino acids. V lost 4 bases to trimming and J lost 5 bases; unmatched junction nucleotides: 6. Germline CDR1 reads SGDLS; CDR2 reads YYNGEE. The data belong to a study of shared clonotypes between healthy human individuals. Findings and caveats of the study: Only blood was sampled; tissue repertoires likely differ.

Sequencing input: memory CD4+ T cells sorted from blood. Subset reported: CD45RA-negative fraction. This TCR came from a man under 40 in good health. V usage is TRBV9 and J usage is TRBJ2-7; TRBD2 matches at 16 bases. DNA of the CDR3: TGTGCCAGCAGCCCGGGACTAGCGGGAGGGCCGAACGAGCAGTACTTC. It specifies CASSPGLAGGPNEQYF.